This TCR beta chain was identified in a study of blood T cell repertoires in COVID-19. For the study at large: Italy, Spain and the United States were the sources of the convalescent and acute COVID-19 samples. PBMCs, B-cell-depleted T cells, or T cells were the source of the cDNA or gDNA that made up the material.

CDR1 MNHEY and CDR2 SMNVEV come from the germline V gene (reference sequence). Trimming pared 9 bases from V and 8 bases from J, leaving 16 bases between. The CDR3 has 12 residues. Authors' methods: The assay estimated nucleated cells by amplifying reference gene primers. TCRdb's copy holds only in-frame clones and misses some; the assay was immunoSEQ multiplex PCR. V and J calls and clone size are those listed in that table; D and trimming were worked out from the DNA. Among under 65,000 clones listed, around 67% were seen once. The sequence came from a woman aged 65 to 85 with acute or convalescent COVID-19. Sequencing was done on a sample of peripheral blood. The rearrangement uses TRBV27 and TRBJ1-2; D call uncertain. CDR3 sequence (DNA): TGTGCCAGTAGCCCCGAGGGCTGGGGCTACACCTTC. Its protein product is CASSPEGWGYTF.